This T cell receptor beta chain is from a study of human T cells and chemical hapten exposure. It was the library that attached unique molecular identifiers to individual cDNA molecules. TCRdb ran MiXCR on the RACE reads and lists one entry per CDR3 protein. The data contain approximately 350,000 distinct CDR3 sequences, under 8% of them seen just once; the ten biggest clones take up 8.4%. Notes on the study in general: The formation of large CDR3 similarity clusters by expanded TCRs significantly exceeded that of controls.

This clonotype was counted a few times. The antigen is not known. Time point meaning: patch test 1, 2 weeks after DPC sensitization. The treatment denotes: therapeutic diphenylcyclopropenone sensitization with weekly scalp DPC. This sequence was found in a woman aged 18-29 years with alopecia areata. Some clones in this sample may be carry-over from other donors' samples. Sequencing used whole blood, obtained in connection with sensitization to the hapten diphenylcyclopropenone (DPC).

The CDR3 reads CASSFTGGPRDTQYF. The CDR3, as DNA: TGTGCCAGCAGCTTTACGGGGGGGCCAAGGGATACGCAGTATTTT. The rearrangement uses TRBV7-9 and TRBJ2-3; TRBD2 aligns across 8 bases. The V segment lost 3 bases and the J segment 6 bases; nucleotides outside the gene matches: 8. The CDR3 runs to 15 residues. Germline-derived CDR1 and CDR2 are SEHNR and FQNEAQ (reference sequence).